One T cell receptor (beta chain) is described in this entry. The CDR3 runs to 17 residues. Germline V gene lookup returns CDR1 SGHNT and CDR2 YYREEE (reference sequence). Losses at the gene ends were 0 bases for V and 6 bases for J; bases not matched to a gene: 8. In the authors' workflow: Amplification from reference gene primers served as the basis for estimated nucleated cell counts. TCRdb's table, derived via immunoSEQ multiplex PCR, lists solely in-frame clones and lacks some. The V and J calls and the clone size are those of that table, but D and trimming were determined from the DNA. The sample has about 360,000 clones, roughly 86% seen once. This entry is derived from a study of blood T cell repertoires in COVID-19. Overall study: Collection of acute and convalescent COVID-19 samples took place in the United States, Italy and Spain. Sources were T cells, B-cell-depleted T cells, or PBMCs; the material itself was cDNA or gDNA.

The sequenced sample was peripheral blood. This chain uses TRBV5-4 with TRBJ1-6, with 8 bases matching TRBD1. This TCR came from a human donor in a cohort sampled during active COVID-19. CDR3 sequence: CASSLVQGAMGNSPLHF. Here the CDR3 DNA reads TGTGCCAGCAGCTTGGTCCAGGGGGCAATGGGTAATTCACCCCTCCACTTT.